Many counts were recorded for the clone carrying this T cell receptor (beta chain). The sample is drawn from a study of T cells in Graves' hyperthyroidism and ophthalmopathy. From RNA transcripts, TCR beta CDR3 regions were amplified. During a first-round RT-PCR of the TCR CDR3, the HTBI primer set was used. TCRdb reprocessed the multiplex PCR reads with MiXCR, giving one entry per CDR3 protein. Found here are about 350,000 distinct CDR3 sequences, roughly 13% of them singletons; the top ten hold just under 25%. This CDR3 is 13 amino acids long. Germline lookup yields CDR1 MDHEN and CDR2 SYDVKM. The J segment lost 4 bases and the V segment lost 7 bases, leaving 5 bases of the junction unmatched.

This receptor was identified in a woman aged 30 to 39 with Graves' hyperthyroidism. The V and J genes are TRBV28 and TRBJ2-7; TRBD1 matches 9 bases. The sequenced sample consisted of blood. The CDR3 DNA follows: TGTGCCAGCACAGGGACAGGGCATTACGAGCAGTACTTC. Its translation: CASTGTGHYEQYF.